The entry below describes one TCR beta chain. What it binds is not known. The data were obtained in a study of cytomegalovirus exposure and HLA in healthy donors. Study-level background: Earlier, 95 million to 140 million unique TCR beta sequences were recovered from roughly 180 million T cells by an analysis. General study points: The study listed about 150 cytomegalovirus-associated TCR beta chains. In vitro checks showed that a few CMV-associated chains really do target CMV antigens.

The CDR3 loop spans 17 amino acids. Germline CDR1 reads SGHNT; CDR2 reads YYREEE (reference sequence). Unmatched junction bases numbered 9, after V lost 4 bases and J lost 0 bases. The PCR made use of 60 Vbeta and 13 Jbeta primers. This table comes from immunoSEQ multiplex PCR, and its TCRdb copy is limited to in-frame clones, with some not included. The sample carries 99,000 or so clones, about 83% recorded once. The receptor was isolated from a female donor in good health and CMV-seropositive. The specimen was PBMCs. The chain combines TRBV5-4 with TRBJ1-3; TRBD1 matches at 8 bases. For the CDR3, the DNA is TGTGCCAGCAGCGCCGACAGGGGTGCCAGCTCTGGAAACACCATATATTTT. Translation gives CASSADRGASSGNTIYF.